Below, 17 T cell receptor beta chains from the same sample are listed, as sequenced in a study of beta chain features in type 1 diabetes. Expressed TCRB transcripts were sequenced because the isolated RNA had all been reverse transcribed beforehand. Assay used: immunoSEQ multiplex PCR; TCRdb lists only in-frame clones, some missing. The repertoire holds roughly 400,000 clones, with more than 13% as singletons. Sequencing was performed on naive CD4+ T cells from blood. All receptors come from a woman aged 18-29 years in good health.

The sample holds a few counts of this clone. The chain joins TRBV28 to TRBJ2-6; maybe TRBD2 (6 bases). The germline V gene has CDR1 MDHEN and CDR2 SYDVKM. The CDR3 spans 17 residues. V was shortened by 2 bases and J by 4 bases, with 15 bases between the two germline ends. CDR3 protein: CASSLVSGGPGANVLTF. CDR3 nucleotides: TGTGCCAGCAGTTTAGTTAGTGGAGGGCCCGGGGCCAACGTCCTGACTTTC. The variable domain in full, completed from reference TRBV28 and TRBJ2-6, reads DVKVTQSSRYLVKRTGEKVFLECVQDMDHENMFWYRQDPGLGLRLIYFSYDVKMKEKGDIPEGYSVSREKKERFSLILESASTNQTSMYLCASSLVSGGPGANVLTFGAGSRLTVL.

The J gene is TRBJ2-5, the V gene TRBV30; TRBD2 might be the D (6 bases). The V end was cut by 3 bases, the J end by 4 bases, with 18 bases between. The CDR3 is 15 amino acids. The V gene's germline CDR1 is GTSNPN and CDR2 SVGIG (reference sequence). DNA of the CDR3: TGTGCCTGGAGACCTGTGACTAGTCGTGTAGAGACCCAGTACTTC. Encoded protein: CAWRPVTSRVETQYF.

The CDR3 DNA reads as TGTGCCAGCTCCGGACAGAGCTCCTACAATGAGCAGTTCTTC. Encoded protein: CASSGQSSYNEQFF. The V gene is TRBV18, the J gene TRBJ2-1; perhaps TRBD1 as D (6 bases). Trimming removed 6 bases at V and 0 bases at J, with 9 bases between. The V gene's germline CDR1 is KGHSH and CDR2 LQKENI. CDR3 length: 14 amino acids.

This chain uses TRBV14 with TRBJ1-1; 7 bases map to TRBD1. The CDR3 runs 12 residues. J gave up 11 bases and V 3 bases, and 6 bases lay outside the gene matches. Per germline, CDR1 SGHDN and CDR2 FVKESK. Written as DNA, the CDR3 is TGTGCCAGCAGCCATAGAGACAGGGAGGCTTTCTTT. Residues: CASSHRDREAFF. The full variable domain, with the rest looked up from reference TRBV14 and TRBJ1-1, is EAGVTQFPSHSVIEKGQTVTLRCDPISGHDNLYWYRRVMGKEIKFLLHFVKESKQDESGMPNNRFLAERTGGTYSTLKVQPAELEDSGVYFCASSHRDREAFFGQGTRLTVV.

The rearrangement joins TRBV10-3 to TRBJ2-1, with D unclear. V lost 3 bases and J lost 2, with 11 bases in between. Germline V lookup: CDR1 ENHRY, CDR2 SYGVKD. This CDR3 region has 15 residues. The chain's CDR3 is CAISEVADPYNEQFF. The CDR3 DNA follows: TGTGCCATCAGTGAAGTTGCAGATCCCTACAATGAGCAGTTCTTC.

About this clone: Other DNA sequences within the sample encode an identical CDR3. V gene TRBV18 combines with J gene TRBJ2-6, with D tentatively TRBD1 (6 bases). The V end was cut by 3 bases, the J end by 4 bases, with 10 bases between. Germline CDR1 is KGHSH and CDR2 is LQKENI. The CDR3 has 15 residues. In DNA, the CDR3 is TGTGCCAGCTCACCCCAGGGGTCCGGGGCCAACGTCCTGACTTTC. Its protein is CASSPQGSGANVLTF.

The chain employs TRBV4-1 and TRBJ2-1; TRBD2 matches at 9 bases. Germline values: CDR1 MGHRA, CDR2 YSYEKL. With 0 bases clipped from V and 2 bases from J, the junction kept 8 bases outside the gene matches. The length of the CDR3 is 18 residues. The CDR3 loop is CASSQDQAGGTAYNEQFF. Here the CDR3 DNA reads TGCGCCAGCAGCCAAGATCAGGCGGGAGGGACCGCCTACAATGAGCAGTTCTTC.

The chain is built from TRBV6-5 and TRBJ1-1, with a possible D match to TRBD1 (5 bases). Germline values: CDR1 MNHEY, CDR2 SVGAGI. Trimming removed 7 bases from V and 1 base from J, with 13 bases in between. The CDR3 sequence is 14 residues long. The DNA of the CDR3 is TGTGCCAGCACCCAAAACGGACAGAACACTGAAGCTTTCTTT. This gives the protein CASTQNGQNTEAFF.

The chain uses TRBV25-1 and TRBJ2-4; weak D call: TRBD1 (5 bases). Germline CDR1 reads MGHDK; CDR2 reads SYGVNS. The V and J ends lost 1 base and 0 bases respectively, with 16 bases between them. The CDR3 has 18 residues. The DNA of the CDR3 is TGTGCCAGCAGTGAATCGCAGGGATTCACTCTAGCCAAAAACATTCAGTACTTC. Its translation is CASSESQGFTLAKNIQYF.

The genes are TRBV7-9 and TRBJ2-2, with TRBD1 matching over 11 bases. The CDR3 spans 19 residues. Germline V gene sequence: CDR1 SEHNR, CDR2 FQNEAQ (reference sequence). V trimming: 4 bases; J trimming: 2 bases; junction bases outside the gene matches: 12. Written as DNA, the CDR3 is TGTGCCAGCAGCTCCCCATTAGGGACAGGGGGGGTCAACACCGGGGAGCTGTTTTTT. Translated: CASSSPLGTGGVNTGELFF.

The chain recombines TRBV4-3 with TRBJ2-2; no clear D gene. In germline, CDR1 is LGHNA, CDR2 YSLEER. The CDR3 loop spans 14 amino acids. V dropped 0 bases and J dropped 5 bases, with 7 bases sitting between them. Written as DNA, the CDR3 is TGCGCCAGCAGCCAAGATGGGCCGACCGGGGAGCTGTTTTTT. This encodes CASSQDGPTGELFF.

The chain uses TRBV18 and TRBJ1-1; 10 bases map to TRBD1. V lost 3 bases and J lost 0; bases outside the gene matches: 4. This CDR3 is 16 amino acids long. Per the germline V gene, CDR1 is KGHSH and CDR2 is LQKENI. Written as DNA, the CDR3 is TGTGCCAGCTCACCGGGACAGGGGCCAATGAACACTGAAGCTTTCTTT. As protein: CASSPGQGPMNTEAFF.

This sequence joins TRBV18 and TRBJ1-1; 12 bases map to TRBD1. The germline CDR1 and CDR2 sequences are KGHSH and LQKENI. The CDR3 has 15 residues. The V gene end was trimmed by 5 bases and the J gene end by 1 base; junction bases not matched to a gene: 2. This chain's CDR3 is CASSRDRGPNTEAFF. The CDR3, as DNA: TGTGCCAGCTCAAGGGACAGGGGGCCGAACACTGAAGCTTTCTTT.

The chain carries TRBV29-1 and TRBJ2-2; the D is unclear. Trimming pared 2 bases from V and 6 bases from J, leaving 7 bases between. The CDR3 sequence is 12 residues long. The germline V gene encodes CDR1 SQVTM and CDR2 ANQGSEA. The CDR3 sequence: CSVEYLSGELFF. The CDR3 DNA is TGCAGCGTTGAATATTTATCCGGGGAGCTGTTTTTT.

CDR3 in DNA: TGTGCCACCTACCGGGACTACCCCTACGAGCAGTACTTC. It yields the protein CATYRDYPYEQYF. The V call is TRBV28, the J call TRBJ2-7; 7 nucleotides match TRBD2. The CDR3 is 13 amino acids. With 10 bases clipped from V and 2 bases from J, the junction kept 8 bases outside the gene matches. Germline V lookup: CDR1 MDHEN, CDR2 SYDVKM.

This clone has just one count. The chain carries TRBV27 and TRBJ2-5; D may be TRBD2 (5 bases). The CDR3 loop spans 15 amino acids. Trimming pared 5 bases from V and 5 bases from J, leaving 18 bases between. Looked up from germline, CDR1 is MNHEY and CDR2 is SMNVEV (reference sequence). In nucleotides, the CDR3 is TGTGCCAGCAGTCCCAGGTGGGGAGCGGAGGAGACCCAGTACTTC. Translated: CASSPRWGAEETQYF.

This clone was detected only a few times. The chain is built from TRBV30 and TRBJ2-5; D remains unclear. Germline CDR1 and CDR2: GTSNPN and SVGIG (reference sequence). V was trimmed by 1 base and J by 0 bases, leaving 6 bases between them. The CDR3 runs 13 residues. Written as DNA, the CDR3 is TGTGCCTGGAGTGGTGACTACCAAGAGACCCAGTACTTC. As protein: CAWSGDYQETQYF.